The clone carrying this T cell receptor beta chain appeared once. The data originate from a study of T cell changes during pregnancy in multiple sclerosis. The V and J ends lost 0 bases and 6 bases respectively, with 3 bases between them. Germline V CDR1 and CDR2: SGHVS, FQNEAQ. CDR3 length equals 12 residues. TCRdb keeps only in-frame clones here, not all; method: immunoSEQ multiplex PCR. The sample contains 50,000 to 70,000 clones, around nine tenths of which appear only once. The rearrangement joins TRBV7-8 to TRBJ1-3; D gene uncertain. The TCR comes from a female donor with multiple sclerosis, enrolled in a pregnancy study. This specimen consisted of peripheral blood, obtained in the second trimester of pregnancy. This CDR3 reads CASSLALNTIYF. The CDR3 bases are TGTGCCAGCAGCTTAGCTCTAAACACCATATATTTT.